These 13 T cell receptor beta chains came from one sample sequenced in a study of blood T cell repertoires in COVID-19. Generated by immunoSEQ multiplex PCR, the TCRdb table keeps only in-frame clones and is missing some. In the table there are thousands of clones, roughly 77% of which are singletons. The specimen sequenced was peripheral blood. Source of these receptors: a man in his 60s with acute or convalescent COVID-19.

The chain joins TRBV5-1 to TRBJ2-2; D is possibly TRBD2 (5 bases). Germline V lookup: CDR1 SGHRS, CDR2 YFSETQ. Trimming took off 4 bases at V and 4 bases at J, with 17 bases between the two ends. The CDR3 is 16 amino acids. CDR3 coding DNA: TGCGCCAGCAGCCCTGGCGCGGGCCGTGTCACCGGGGAGCTGTTTTTT. It is translated as CASSPGAGRVTGELFF.

The chain recombines TRBV11-2 with TRBJ2-1, with a tentative D call TRBD2 (6 bases). The germline CDR1 and CDR2 sequences are SGHAT and FQNNGV. Trimming cost V 0 bases and J 4 bases, with 10 bases left between them. This CDR3 has 15 residues. CDR3 residues: CASSLDGTPYNEQFF. The CDR3 DNA sequence: TGTGCCAGCAGCTTAGATGGGACTCCTTACAATGAGCAGTTCTTC.

This clone was found a few times. The gene calls are TRBV27 and TRBJ2-1; D perhaps matches TRBD2 (5 bases). V lost 1 base to trimming and J lost 8 bases, with 18 bases between them. The CDR3 is 16 amino acids. In germline, CDR1 is MNHEY, CDR2 SMNVEV (reference sequence). The CDR3 nucleotides are TGTGCCAGCAGTTTATTAGGGAGCACTATATCGGATGAGCAGTTCTTC. It yields the protein CASSLLGSTISDEQFF.

CDR3 in amino acids: CASSMRTGFYSNQPQHF. CDR3 nucleotide sequence: TGTGCCAGTAGTATGCGGACAGGATTTTATAGCAATCAGCCCCAGCATTTT. V and J are TRBV19 and TRBJ1-5; 7 bases are shared with TRBD1. With 3 bases clipped from V and 0 bases from J, the junction kept 8 bases outside the gene matches. Looked up from germline, CDR1 is LNHDA and CDR2 is SQIVND (reference sequence). The CDR3 is made up of 17 amino acids.

This rearrangement joins TRBV7-6 to TRBJ2-7; D perhaps matches TRBD1 (7 bases). CDR1 and CDR2 (germline): SGHVS, FNYEAQ. V was shortened by 2 bases and J by 0 bases, with 14 bases between the two germline ends. This CDR3 is 16 amino acids long. Written as DNA, the CDR3 is TGTGCCAGCAGCTTATCTCGGGGGACAGCCTCCTACGAGCAGTACTTC. Translated: CASSLSRGTASYEQYF.

The chain uses TRBV11-2 and TRBJ2-1, with D maybe TRBD2 (6 bases). CDR3 length: 14 amino acids. Germline V lookup: CDR1 SGHAT, CDR2 FQNNGV. V was cut by 5 bases and J by 5 bases, with 13 bases left in between. The CDR3 region is CASSIRTTNNEQFF. The CDR3 nucleotides read TGTGCCAGCAGCATCCGGACTACTAACAATGAGCAGTTCTTC.

V and J are TRBV27 and TRBJ1-1; TRBD1 might be the D (5 bases). V was clipped by 7 bases and J by 0 bases, with 15 bases between them. The germline V gene has CDR1 MNHEY and CDR2 SMNVEV (reference sequence). The CDR3 length is 15 residues. The CDR3 DNA sequence: TGTGCCAGCAAAACAGGTCAGGGTTTGAACACTGAAGCTTTCTTT. Translating it yields CASKTGQGLNTEAFF.

The rearrangement links TRBV7-3 to TRBJ2-3, with 8 bases aligning to TRBD2. V gave up 3 bases and J gave up 6 bases; unmatched junction bases: 8. The CDR3 contains 15 residues. Germline V gene data show CDR1 as SGHTA and CDR2 as FQGTGA. The CDR3 here is CASSFRAGDRDTQYF. In DNA, the CDR3 is TGTGCCAGCAGCTTCCGAGCGGGGGATAGGGATACGCAGTATTTT. The full variable domain, its missing parts supplied by reference TRBV7-3 and TRBJ2-3, is GAGVSQTPSNKVTEKGKYVELRCDPISGHTALYWYRQSLGQGPEFLIYFQGTGAADDSGLPNDRFFAVRPEGSVSTLKIQRTERGDSAVYLCASSFRAGDRDTQYFGPGTRLTVL.

The V gene is TRBV5-8, the J gene TRBJ1-5; D is possibly TRBD1 (5 bases). CDR3 length equals 16 residues. The V end was cut by 5 bases, the J end by 3 bases, with 18 bases between. From germline, CDR1 is SGHTS and CDR2 YDEGEE. CDR3 region: CASRKTRTGDNQPQHF. CDR3 coding DNA: TGTGCCAGCAGAAAGACACGAACGGGGGACAATCAGCCCCAGCATTTT.

The V gene is TRBV28, the J gene TRBJ1-2; possible D gene TRBD1, 5 bases. V was clipped by 5 bases and J by 5 bases, with 15 bases between them. This CDR3 is built from 14 residues. Germline CDR1 MDHEN, CDR2 SYDVKM. Written as DNA, the CDR3 is TGTGCCAGCAGTCCCACGGACGGGGGGTATGGCTACACCTTC. This codes for CASSPTDGGYGYTF.

This chain links TRBV5-1 with TRBJ2-7, with D hard to call. The CDR3 spans 12 residues. Between the trimmed V and J ends, which lost 0 bases and 5 bases, there was a span of 6 bases. The germline CDR1 and CDR2 sequences are SGHRS and YFSETQ. The chain's CDR3 is CASSLDRDEQYF. The CDR3, as DNA: TGCGCCAGCAGCTTGGACAGAGACGAGCAGTACTTC.

The chain is built from TRBV5-1 and TRBJ2-3; 8 bases match TRBD1. From germline, CDR1 is SGHRS and CDR2 YFSETQ. Losses at the gene ends were 3 bases for V and 2 bases for J; bases not matched to a gene: 8. The CDR3 covers 16 residues. This CDR3 is CASSSGQASFTDTQYF. The CDR3 nucleotides are TGCGCCAGCAGCTCGGGACAGGCGAGCTTCACAGATACGCAGTATTTT.

V is TRBV5-4 and J is TRBJ1-2; no clear D gene. V lost 2 bases and J lost 6, with 17 bases in between. The V gene's germline CDR1 is SGHNT and CDR2 YYREEE (reference sequence). CDR3 length: 15 residues. The CDR3 is CASSFMSPQLDGYTF. DNA for the CDR3: TGTGCCAGCAGCTTTATGTCCCCACAGTTAGATGGCTACACCTTC.